This T cell receptor beta chain originates from a study of shared T cell receptors in the human thymus. Libraries were prepared by immunoSEQ multiplex PCR; TCRdb keeps only in-frame clonotypes and omits some of them. The table records about 380,000 clones, 95% of them present only once. Sequencing input: thymocytes. The sequence was collected from a human donor.

The CDR3, as DNA: TGTGCCAGCAGCGGCGCTTTCTTT. The encoded protein is CASSGAFF. The chain recombines TRBV6-5 with TRBJ1-1; D unclear. Germline lookup yields CDR1 MNHEY and CDR2 SVGAGI. The CDR3 has 8 amino acids. Trimming took off 6 bases at V and 11 bases at J, with 4 bases between the two ends.